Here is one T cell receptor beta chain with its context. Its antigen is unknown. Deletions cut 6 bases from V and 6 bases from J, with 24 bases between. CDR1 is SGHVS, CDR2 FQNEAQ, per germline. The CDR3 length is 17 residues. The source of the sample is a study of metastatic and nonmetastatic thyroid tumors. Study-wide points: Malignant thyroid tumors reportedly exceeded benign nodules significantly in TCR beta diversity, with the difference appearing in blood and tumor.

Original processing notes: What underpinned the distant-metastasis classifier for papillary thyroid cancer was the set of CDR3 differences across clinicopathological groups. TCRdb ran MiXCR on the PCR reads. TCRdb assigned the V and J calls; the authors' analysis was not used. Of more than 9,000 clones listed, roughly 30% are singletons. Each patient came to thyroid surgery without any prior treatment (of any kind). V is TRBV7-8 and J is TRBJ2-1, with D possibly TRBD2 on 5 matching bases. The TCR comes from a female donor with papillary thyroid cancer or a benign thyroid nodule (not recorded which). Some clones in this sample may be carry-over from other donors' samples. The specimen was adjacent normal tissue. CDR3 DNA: TGTGCCAGCAGTCCTCTGGAGAGAGGGTACATAGGCAATGAGCAGTTCTTC. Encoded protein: CASSPLERGYIGNEQFF.